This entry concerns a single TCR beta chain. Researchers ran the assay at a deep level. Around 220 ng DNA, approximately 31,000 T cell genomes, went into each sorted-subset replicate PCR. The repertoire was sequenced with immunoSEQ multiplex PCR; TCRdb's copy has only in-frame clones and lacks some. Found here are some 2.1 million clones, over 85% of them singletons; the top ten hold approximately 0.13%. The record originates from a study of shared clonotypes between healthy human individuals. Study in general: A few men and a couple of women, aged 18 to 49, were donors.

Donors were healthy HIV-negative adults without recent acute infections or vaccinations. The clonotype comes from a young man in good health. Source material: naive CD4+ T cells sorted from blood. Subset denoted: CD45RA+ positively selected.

The CDR3 region has the DNA TGCAGCGTGGGACAGGCGGAGACCCAGTACTTC. This encodes CSVGQAETQYF. The chain employs TRBV29-1 and TRBJ2-5; TRBD1 matches at 8 bases. In germline, CDR1 is SQVTM, CDR2 ANQGSEA. The CDR3 is 11 residues long. V dropped 6 bases and J dropped 5; count of bases not matched to a gene: 2.